This T cell receptor beta chain was documented in a study of cytomegalovirus exposure and HLA in healthy donors. Findings of the study overall: TCR sequences were mostly rare, though some public TCRs occurred in many donors.

The germline V and J ends were trimmed by 6 bases and 1 base, with 15 bases remaining between them. The CDR3 runs 15 residues. CDR1 MNHNS and CDR2 SASEGT come from the germline V gene. A word on this clone: The target antigen is unknown.

The PCR made use of 60 Vbeta and 13 Jbeta primers. This table comes from immunoSEQ multiplex PCR, and its TCRdb copy is limited to in-frame clones, with some not included. The profile shows 95,000 to 150,000 clones, less than 65% of them singletons. The chain recombines TRBV6-1 with TRBJ1-1; D remains unclear. Sequenced input: PBMCs. The receptor's source is a man in his forties or fifties in good health and CMV-seropositive. In DNA form, the CDR3 reads TGTGCCAGCAGCCCTACCTGGGTAGCGAACACTGAAGCTTTCTTT. Amino acid sequence: CASSPTWVANTEAFF.